Following are 20 T cell receptor beta chains from one sample sequenced in a study of blood T cell repertoires in COVID-19. Clones were sequenced by immunoSEQ multiplex PCR, and TCRdb holds only the in-frame ones, with some missing. The sample includes around 200,000 clones, over 75% seen only once; the top ten take approximately 9.2%. Sequenced input: PBMCs or T cells enriched from blood (not recorded which). The receptor source for this set is a man in his forties who had recovered from COVID-19.

The gene calls are TRBV14 and TRBJ1-2; 8 bases line up with TRBD1. The germline V gene encodes CDR1 SGHDN and CDR2 FVKESK. With 3 bases clipped from V and 8 bases from J, the junction kept 11 bases outside the gene matches. The CDR3 runs to 15 residues. The CDR3 DNA is TGTGCCAGCAGCCATGGAAACCGGGACAGGAGAGGCTACACCTTC. It specifies CASSHGNRDRRGYTF.

This rearrangement joins TRBV7-3 to TRBJ2-3; 9 positions match TRBD2. The CDR3 is made up of 14 amino acids. The germline V gene encodes CDR1 SGHTA and CDR2 FQGTGA. J lost 2 bases, V lost 9 bases, and 6 bases had no gene match. The CDR3 nucleotides read TGTGCCAGTAAGGCGGGGGGGCACACAGATACGCAGTATTTT. Translating it yields CASKAGGHTDTQYF.

This chain links TRBV7-9 with TRBJ1-2; possibly TRBD1 for D (6 bases). Germline CDR1 is SEHNR and CDR2 is FQNEAQ (reference sequence). V shed 5 bases and J shed 4 bases, with 14 bases lying between them. The CDR3 consists of 14 residues. CDR3 in amino acids: CASSPPTRGYGYTF. The CDR3 DNA follows: TGTGCCAGCAGCCCCCCGACCAGGGGCTATGGCTACACCTTC.

This clone occurred many times. The chain combines TRBV19 with TRBJ2-2; the D is unclear. Looked up from germline, CDR1 is LNHDA and CDR2 is SQIVND (reference sequence). The CDR3 contains 16 residues. Trimming removed 5 bases from V and 3 bases from J, with 16 bases in between. The CDR3 DNA reads TGTGCCAGTAGTGATCCCCTCCGTCGAGACACCGGGGAGCTGTTTTTT. As protein: CASSDPLRRDTGELFF.

The chain joins TRBV11-3 to TRBJ1-1; perhaps TRBD1 as D (5 bases). In germline, CDR1 is SGHNT, CDR2 YENEEA. Trimming took off 3 bases at V and 4 bases at J, with 18 bases between the two ends. This CDR3 is built from 16 residues. The chain's CDR3 is CASSFSHSDSPTEAFF. The CDR3 DNA follows: TGTGCCAGCAGCTTCTCCCATTCCGACAGTCCCACTGAAGCTTTCTTT.

This chain connects TRBV12-5 to TRBJ1-5; maybe TRBD1 (6 bases). From germline, CDR1 is LGHNT and CDR2 FRNRAP. The CDR3 runs 15 residues. V lost 6 bases and J 0 bases, leaving 12 bases between the germline ends. Here the CDR3 DNA reads TGTGCTAGTGGCGGACAGTTAGATAGCAATCAGCCCCAGCATTTT. It translates to CASGGQLDSNQPQHF.

The chain uses TRBV9 and TRBJ1-1; TRBD1 is a possible D gene (6 bases). V was trimmed by 5 bases and J by 6 bases, leaving 29 bases between them. Germline V gene data show CDR1 as SGDLS and CDR2 as YYNGEE. The CDR3 loop spans 18 amino acids. The CDR3 DNA follows: TGTGCCAGCAGAGAACGATCCGGGACACCTACCCGCGAGGCTGAAGCTTTCTTT. It codes for CASRERSGTPTREAEAFF.

This chain joins TRBV5-1 and TRBJ2-5; TRBD2 agrees at 8 bases. The CDR3 spans 16 residues. Germline V gives CDR1 SGHRS, CDR2 YFSETQ. J was trimmed by 2 bases and V by 5 bases; bases with no gene match: 11. This CDR3 is CASSPARTSQQETQYF. The DNA for the CDR3 is TGCGCCAGCAGTCCCGCCCGGACTAGCCAGCAAGAGACCCAGTACTTC.

This chain uses TRBV7-8 with TRBJ1-6; TRBD1 might be the D (5 bases). Trimming stripped 2 bases from V and 10 bases from J, with 18 bases between. CDR3 length: 16 amino acids. CDR1 is SGHVS, CDR2 FQNEAQ, per germline. The CDR3 DNA is TGTGCCAGCAGCTTATTCTTAAACCCCGGGGGATCACCCCTCCACTTT. Its protein product is CASSLFLNPGGSPLHF.

The rearrangement joins TRBV6-5 to TRBJ1-1; D call uncertain. Germline V gene lookup returns CDR1 MNHEY and CDR2 SVGAGI. This CDR3 has 16 amino acids. V was shortened by 2 bases and J by 3 bases, with 16 bases between the two germline ends. CDR3 sequence: CASSYGIRGGYTEAFF. DNA of the CDR3: TGTGCCAGCAGTTACGGGATTCGGGGAGGATACACTGAAGCTTTCTTT.

The V call is TRBV7-9, the J call TRBJ1-2, with D possibly matching TRBD1 (6 bases). The CDR3 covers 19 residues. Per germline, CDR1 SEHNR and CDR2 FQNEAQ (reference sequence). The V gene lost 1 base and the J gene lost 3 bases, with 24 bases spanning the gap. CDR3 sequence reads: CASSLGKSQGRKDDYGYTF. CDR3 coding DNA: TGTGCCAGCAGCTTAGGGAAGTCGCAGGGGCGAAAAGACGACTATGGCTACACCTTC.

This clone was counted a few times. The J gene is TRBJ2-7, the V gene TRBV19; the match to TRBD1 covers 10 bases. The CDR3 contains 14 residues. The V segment lost 5 bases and the J segment 4 bases; nucleotides outside the gene matches: 5. In germline, CDR1 is LNHDA, CDR2 SQIVND (reference sequence). The CDR3 loop is CASSARDRGYEQYF. The CDR3 DNA follows: TGTGCCAGTAGTGCCCGGGACAGGGGTTACGAGCAGTACTTC.

This clone turned up a few times. The genes are TRBV11-3 and TRBJ2-2; 8 bases agree with TRBD1. Germline CDR1 and CDR2: SGHNT and YENEEA. J gave up 5 bases and V 5 bases, and 10 bases lay outside the gene matches. This CDR3 is 16 amino acids long. CDR3 nucleotides: TGTGCCAGCAGCGCCCGGACAGGGCGAGAAACCGGGGAGCTGTTTTTT. It encodes CASSARTGRETGELFF.

V is TRBV5-3 and J is TRBJ2-1; possible D gene TRBD2, 6 bases. TRBV5-3 counts as an open reading frame of uncertain function. There are 16 residues in the CDR3. V lost 0 bases and J 3 bases, leaving 13 bases between the germline ends. The CDR3 coding sequence is TGTGCCAGAAGCTTGGAGCGACTAGGGGACTACAATGAGCAGTTCTTC. Protein sequence: CARSLERLGDYNEQFF.

This sequence joins TRBV3-1 (or the pseudogene TRBV3-2) and TRBJ2-1, with a weak D call TRBD2 (6 bases). This CDR3 comprises 17 residues. Trimming left V 4 bases short and J 0 bases short, with 16 bases between. The germline V gene encodes CDR1 LGHDT and CDR2 YNNKEL (reference sequence). The chain's CDR3 is CASSPDRLVSSYNEQFF. For the CDR3, the DNA is TGTGCCAGCAGCCCCGACCGACTAGTGAGCTCCTACAATGAGCAGTTCTTC.

V gene TRBV6-4 combines with J gene TRBJ1-2; D might be TRBD1 (6 bases). Per germline, CDR1 MRHNA and CDR2 SNTAGT. This CDR3 is 15 amino acids long. Trimming removed 3 bases from V and 0 bases from J, with 11 bases in between. The CDR3 loop reads CASSESAGANYGYTF. The CDR3 bases are TGTGCCAGCAGTGAATCAGCAGGGGCTAACTATGGCTACACCTTC.

This clone was detected once. The V gene is TRBV6-4, the J gene TRBJ2-1; 12 bases are a match to TRBD2. The germline V gene encodes CDR1 MRHNA and CDR2 SNTAGT. Trimming took 2 bases from V and 6 from J; bases not matched to a gene: 2. This CDR3 region has 15 residues. CDR3 DNA sequence: TGTGCCAGCAGTGACGAGGGACTAGCGGGCAATGAGCAGTTCTTC. Translated, it gives CASSDEGLAGNEQFF.

The J gene is TRBJ1-5, the V gene TRBV23-1; 7 bases map to TRBD1. TRBV23-1 is an ORF; its function is uncertain. V dropped 2 bases and J dropped 4; count of bases not matched to a gene: 14. The length of the CDR3 is 18 residues. CDR3: CASSQIPDRPFENQPQHF. CDR3 coding DNA: TGCGCCAGCAGTCAAATCCCGGACAGGCCGTTTGAAAATCAGCCCCAGCATTTT.

The chain employs TRBV30 and TRBJ2-1; TRBD1 matches at 9 bases. V shed 7 bases and J 5 bases; nucleotides not matched to a gene: 6. CDR3 length: 13 residues. The germline CDR1 and CDR2 sequences are GTSNPN and SVGIG (reference sequence). The CDR3 here is CASRDRAHNEQFF. The DNA of the CDR3 is TGTGCCTCCCGGGACAGGGCCCACAATGAGCAGTTCTTC.

The chain combines TRBV7-6 with TRBJ1-1, with D perhaps TRBD1 (5 bases). The V end was cut by 1 base, the J end by 0 bases, with 12 bases between. The germline gives CDR1 SGHVS, CDR2 FNYEAQ. The CDR3 sequence is 16 residues long. The CDR3 region has the DNA TGTGCCAGCAGCTTAGGGGGTCAGGGAATGAACACTGAAGCTTTCTTT. This codes for CASSLGGQGMNTEAFF.